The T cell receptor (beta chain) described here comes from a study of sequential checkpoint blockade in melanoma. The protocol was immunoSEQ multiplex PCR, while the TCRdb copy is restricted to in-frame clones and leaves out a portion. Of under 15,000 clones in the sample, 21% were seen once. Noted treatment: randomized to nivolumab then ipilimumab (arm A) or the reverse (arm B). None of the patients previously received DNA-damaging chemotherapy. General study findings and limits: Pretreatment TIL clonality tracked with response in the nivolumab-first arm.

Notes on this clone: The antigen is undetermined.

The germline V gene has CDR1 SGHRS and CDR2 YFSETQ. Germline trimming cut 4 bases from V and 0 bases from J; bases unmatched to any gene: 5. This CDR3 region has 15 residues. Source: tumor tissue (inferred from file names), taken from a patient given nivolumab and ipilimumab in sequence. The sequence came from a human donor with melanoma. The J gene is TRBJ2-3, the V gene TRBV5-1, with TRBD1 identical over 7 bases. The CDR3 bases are TGCGCCAGCAGCCCGTTGGGACAGAGCACAGATACGCAGTATTTT. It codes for CASSPLGQSTDTQYF.